This T cell receptor beta chain was obtained from a study of OX40 agonist ivuxolimab in advanced cancers. With respect to this clone: Its specificity is not known.

General study findings and limits: At doses 0.1 to 3.0 mg/kg, CD4+ and CD8+ clones expanded. Low levels of normalized T-cell clonal expansion also appeared in some nonresponders. CD8+ T cells showed, on average, more clonal expansion than CD4+ cells. Partial responders treated at 0.1-3.0 mg/kg exhibited clonal expansion among the lowest measured.

The CDR3 contains 14 residues. J gave up 1 base and V 7 bases, and 3 bases lay outside the gene matches. The germline CDR1 and CDR2 sequences are MGHDK and SYGVNS. The protocol was immunoSEQ multiplex PCR, while the TCRdb copy is restricted to in-frame clones and leaves out a portion. The sample yields fewer than 85,000 clones, around 82% seen once. This chain connects TRBV25-1 to TRBJ2-1; 8 positions agree with TRBD2. The sequence was collected from an adult with an advanced solid tumor such as melanoma, head and neck, liver or kidney cancer. Sequences were derived from CD4+ or CD8+ T cells sorted from blood, sampled in a trial of the OX40 agonist ivuxolimab. CDR3 DNA sequence: TGTGCCAGCACGATAGCGGGATCCTACAATGAGCAGTTCTTC. This translates into CASTIAGSYNEQFF.